This is a list of T cell receptor beta chains from one sample in a study of cytomegalovirus exposure and HLA in healthy donors. TCRdb's table, derived via immunoSEQ multiplex PCR, lists solely in-frame clones and lacks some. Its table lists more than 130,000 clones. Material: PBMCs. The source is a man in his forties in good health and CMV-seronegative. The CDR3 runs from the conserved cysteine through the conserved F or W. Fields, in order: V gene, J gene, D gene, CDR3 DNA, CDR3 protein. The D gene is left open where the match is weak.

V: TRBV18
J: TRBJ2-7
D: TRBD1
DNA: TGTGCCAGCTCACCATTCGGGACAGGGGTCTACGAGCAGTACTTC
CDR3: CASSPFGTGVYEQYF

V: TRBV6-5
J: TRBJ1-2
D: NA
DNA: TGTGCCAGCAGGGGGCGTGGCTACACCTTC
CDR3: CASRGRGYTF

V: TRBV4-1
J: TRBJ2-7
D: NA
DNA: TGCGCCAGCAGCCCTCAAATTTCGGGGACTTACTCCTACGAGCAGTACTTC
CDR3: CASSPQISGTYSYEQYF

V: TRBV4-1
J: TRBJ2-1
D: TRBD1
DNA: TGCGCCAGCAGCCAAGTGGGACAGTTTTACAATGAGCAGTTCTTC
CDR3: CASSQVGQFYNEQFF

V: TRBV11-2
J: TRBJ2-3
D: TRBD2
DNA: TGTGCCAGCAGCTTAGATTCTAGCGGGGGGACTACAGATACGCAGTATTTT
CDR3: CASSLDSSGGTTDTQYF

V: TRBV5-4
J: TRBJ1-1
D: NA
DNA: TGTGCCAGCAGACACACAACCAACACTGAAGCTTTCTTT
CDR3: CASRHTTNTEAFF

V: TRBV6-1
J: TRBJ1-1
D: TRBD1
DNA: TGTGCCAGCAGTGGTAGGGACAGCATGAACACTGAAGCTTTCTTT
CDR3: CASSGRDSMNTEAFF

V: TRBV7-2
J: TRBJ2-7
D: TRBD2
DNA: TGTGCCAGCAGCTTAGGGGCTAGCGGGGGGGTTTACGAGCAGTACTTC
CDR3: CASSLGASGGVYEQYF

V: TRBV4-2
J: TRBJ2-3
D: TRBD1
DNA: TGTGCCAGCAGCCAGGACAGGGTGGGCGCAGATACGCAGTATTTT
CDR3: CASSQDRVGADTQYF

V: TRBV19
J: TRBJ2-7
D: TRBD1
DNA: TGTGCCAGTAGTATTCGACAGGGGGCGTACGAGCAGTACTTC
CDR3: CASSIRQGAYEQYF

V: TRBV9
J: TRBJ1-2
D: NA
DNA: TGTGCCAGCAGCGGACAGACTAACTATGGCTACACCTTC
CDR3: CASSGQTNYGYTF

V: TRBV7-2
J: TRBJ1-1
D: NA
DNA: TGTGCCAGCAGCTTTAACTGGAACACTGAAGCTTTCTTT
CDR3: CASSFNWNTEAFF

V: TRBV28
J: TRBJ1-5
D: TRBD1
DNA: TGTGCCAGCAGTGAGATAACAGGGGCGGGTCAGCCCCAGCATTTT
CDR3: CASSEITGAGQPQHF

V: TRBV15
J: TRBJ1-1
D: TRBD1
DNA: TGTGCCACCAGCAGCGGGTCGACAGGGTCCACTGAAGCTTTCTTT
CDR3: CATSSGSTGSTEAFF

V: TRBV4-3
J: TRBJ2-1
D: TRBD2
DNA: TGCGCCAGCAGCCAAGATATCGGGGGGGGCTACAATGAGCAGTTCTTC
CDR3: CASSQDIGGGYNEQFF

V: TRBV27
J: TRBJ2-7
D: TRBD1
DNA: TGTGCCAGCTCCTTCTTGCCGGGACAGGGCTTCGAGCAGTACTTC
CDR3: CASSFLPGQGFEQYF

V: TRBV6-4
J: TRBJ1-6
D: NA
DNA: TGTGCCAGCAGTCTCGACAGTAACCCTAATTCACCCCTCCACTTT
CDR3: CASSLDSNPNSPLHF

V: TRBV9
J: TRBJ1-6
D: NA
DNA: TGTGCCAGCAGCAGGGACACCAACTGGGGACCCCTCCACTTT
CDR3: CASSRDTNWGPLHF

V: TRBV11-2
J: TRBJ2-4
D: TRBD2
DNA: TGTGCCAGCAGCCCATTAAGTTCGGGGGGGCTTAAAAACATTCAGTACTTC
CDR3: CASSPLSSGGLKNIQYF

V: TRBV18
J: TRBJ1-5
D: NA
DNA: TGTGCCAGCTCACCAGGATCGGGAGGGAGGGATCAGCCCCAGCATTTT
CDR3: CASSPGSGGRDQPQHF

V: TRBV27
J: TRBJ2-3
D: TRBD2
DNA: TGTGCCAGCAGTTTATCGACGGGCGGGGGAACGCAGTATTTT
CDR3: CASSLSTGGGTQYF

V: TRBV5-4
J: TRBJ1-2
D: NA
DNA: TGTGCCAGCAGCTTGGACAGGGATAACTATGGCTACACCTTC
CDR3: CASSLDRDNYGYTF

V: TRBV7-9
J: TRBJ2-3
D: NA
DNA: TGTGCCAGCAGCTTTGACAACACAGATACGCAGTATTTT
CDR3: CASSFDNTDTQYF

V: TRBV20-1
J: TRBJ1-2
D: NA
DNA: TGCAGTGTCGGACAGAATGGCTACACCTTC
CDR3: CSVGQNGYTF

V: TRBV9
J: TRBJ1-2
D: TRBD1
DNA: TGTGCCAGCAGCGCCGGGACAGGAGGGTATGAGGGCTACACCTTC
CDR3: CASSAGTGGYEGYTF

V: TRBV7-9
J: TRBJ2-4
D: TRBD1
DNA: TGTGCCAGCAGCGCACAGGGGACCATTCAGTACTTC
CDR3: CASSAQGTIQYF

V: TRBV4-3
J: TRBJ2-2
D: NA
DNA: TGCGCCAGCAGCCAGTTCAGGGGATCCGGGGAGCTGTTTTTT
CDR3: CASSQFRGSGELFF

V: TRBV5-4
J: TRBJ1-2
D: TRBD1
DNA: TGTGCCAGCAGCTTGACAGGGGGCGATGGCTACACCTTC
CDR3: CASSLTGGDGYTF

V: TRBV5-6
J: TRBJ2-3
D: TRBD2
DNA: TGTGCCAGCAGCGTGCCGGGACTAGCGGGGGGAGATACGCAGTATTTT
CDR3: CASSVPGLAGGDTQYF

V: TRBV5-5
J: TRBJ1-5
D: TRBD1
DNA: TGTGCCAGCAGTAGAGGGCAGGGGGCGGCTCAGCCCCAGCATTTT
CDR3: CASSRGQGAAQPQHF

V: TRBV7-9
J: TRBJ2-3
D: TRBD2
DNA: TGTGCCAGCAGCACCGGGACTAGCGCAGATACGCAGTATTTT
CDR3: CASSTGTSADTQYF

V: TRBV9
J: TRBJ1-3
D: NA
DNA: TGTGCCAGCAGCGTAGCTGTAGGGGTCAGCTCTGGAAACACCATATATTTT
CDR3: CASSVAVGVSSGNTIYF

V: TRBV13
J: TRBJ2-2
D: NA
DNA: TGTGCCAGCAGCTTAGGTTATGGGGCAGGCACCGGGGAGCTGTTTTTT
CDR3: CASSLGYGAGTGELFF

V: TRBV5-6
J: TRBJ2-7
D: TRBD1
DNA: TGTGCCAGCAGCTCCGGGACAGGGAACTACGAGCAGTACTTC
CDR3: CASSSGTGNYEQYF

V: TRBV7-2
J: TRBJ2-3
D: TRBD2
DNA: TGTGCCAGCACCCGGCCCCCCGCGGGAGACGCTAGCACAGATACGCAGTATTTT
CDR3: CASTRPPAGDASTDTQYF

V: TRBV7-9
J: TRBJ2-7
D: NA
DNA: TGTGCCAGCAGCTCCCCGGGGGAGTACGAGCAGTACTTC
CDR3: CASSSPGEYEQYF

V: TRBV28
J: TRBJ2-3
D: TRBD1
DNA: TGTGCCAGCCAGGGGGAAATAGGCACAGATACGCAGTATTTT
CDR3: CASQGEIGTDTQYF

V: TRBV6-1
J: TRBJ2-7
D: NA
DNA: TGTGCCAGCAGTGAAGCGGGCGGGACCTCCTACGAGCAGTACTTC
CDR3: CASSEAGGTSYEQYF

V: TRBV7-2
J: TRBJ2-1
D: NA
DNA: TGTGCCAGCAGCTTAGATTCTACAGGGTGGAATGAGCAGTTCTTC
CDR3: CASSLDSTGWNEQFF

V: TRBV18
J: TRBJ2-7
D: NA
DNA: TGTGCCAGCTCTACTGGAAGTGACAGCGAGCAGTACTTC
CDR3: CASSTGSDSEQYF

V: TRBV10-3
J: TRBJ1-3
D: TRBD1
DNA: TGTGCCATCACCGGAGGGCAGGGGGACCTCTCTGGAAACACCATATATTTT
CDR3: CAITGGQGDLSGNTIYF

V: TRBV5-4
J: TRBJ1-4
D: TRBD1
DNA: TGTGCCAGCAGCTCTCGACAGGGGACCGAAAAACTGTTTTTT
CDR3: CASSSRQGTEKLFF

V: TRBV5-4
J: TRBJ2-4
D: NA
DNA: TGTGCCAGCAGCTTAAGGGAGGCCAAAAACATTCAGTACTTC
CDR3: CASSLREAKNIQYF

V: TRBV15
J: TRBJ2-5
D: TRBD2
DNA: TGTGCCACCAGCAGGAGACTAGCGGGAGAGACCCAGTACTTC
CDR3: CATSRRLAGETQYF

V: TRBV4-1
J: TRBJ1-2
D: NA
DNA: TGCGCCAGCAGCCGGAACGAGGCGATTAACTATGGCTACACCTTC
CDR3: CASSRNEAINYGYTF

V: TRBV2
J: TRBJ1-2
D: NA
DNA: TGTGCCAGCGCGACACAGGGAAACTATGGCTACACCTTC
CDR3: CASATQGNYGYTF

V: TRBV19
J: TRBJ2-5
D: NA
DNA: TGTGCCAGTAGTATCAGGGGGGATCAGACCCAGTACTTC
CDR3: CASSIRGDQTQYF

V: TRBV7-3
J: TRBJ1-1
D: NA
DNA: TGTGCCAGCAGCAAGGGGGTGAACACTGAAGCTTTCTTT
CDR3: CASSKGVNTEAFF

V: TRBV19
J: TRBJ2-3
D: TRBD1
DNA: TGTGCCAGCATTATGTCCCCAGGGGGTACAGATACGCAGTATTTT
CDR3: CASIMSPGGTDTQYF

V: TRBV7-6
J: TRBJ2-2
D: TRBD2
DNA: TGTGCCAGCAGCTCTAGATTCGCGGGGGGGCGTACCGGGGAGCTGTTTTTT
CDR3: CASSSRFAGGRTGELFF

V: TRBV7-2
J: TRBJ1-2
D: NA
DNA: TGTGCCAGCAGCCACACCCCCGTCTACAGAACTAACTATGGCTACACCTTC
CDR3: CASSHTPVYRTNYGYTF

V: TRBV4-3
J: TRBJ1-2
D: NA
DNA: TGCGCCAGCAGCCAGGAGGCAAAACTCTATGGCTACACCTTC
CDR3: CASSQEAKLYGYTF

V: TRBV4-1
J: TRBJ2-2
D: TRBD1
DNA: TGCGCCAGCAGCCAAGATTTACGGGACAGGGAGACCGGGGAGCTGTTTTTT
CDR3: CASSQDLRDRETGELFF

V: TRBV7-3
J: TRBJ2-2
D: TRBD1
DNA: TGTGCCAGCAGCCCTGGGACAGGGGAGCTAGTGAACACCGGGGAGCTGTTTTTT
CDR3: CASSPGTGELVNTGELFF